The T cell receptor beta chain under discussion was sequenced for a study of T-cell reconstitution after alpha-beta-depleted transplantation in children. Preparation of the TCRbeta library was carried out with unique molecular identifiers. TCRdb re-called the PCR reads through MiXCR, storing one row per CDR3 protein. The sample yields about 58,000 distinct CDR3 sequences, 44% seen once. V trimming: 6 bases; J trimming: 4 bases; junction bases outside the gene matches: 8. The germline V gene has CDR1 SGHAT and CDR2 FQDESV (reference sequence). This CDR3 has 17 amino acids. General study results and limits: The study traced high day-60 TCRbeta diversity in some patients to surviving recipient T cells and thymic progenitors. Reportedly, alpha-beta T cells present about two months post-transplant originated from several hundred expanded clones of graft origin. One year post-transplant, T-cell counts and diversity were largely derived from T cells produced anew.

Details on this clonotype: Its antigen is currently unknown.

This receptor was identified in a male patient younger than 18 who had a stem cell transplant for acute lymphoblastic leukemia, so the T cells may come from the graft donor. The input for sequencing was PBMCs, mostly from graft donor cells, taken 360 days after TCRalphabeta/CD19-depleted stem cell transplant. The chain carries TRBV11-1 and TRBJ2-1; 14 bases match TRBD2. The chain's CDR3 is CASSSRLAGGRYNEQFF. The CDR3 DNA is TGTGCCAGCAGTTCCCGACTAGCGGGAGGGCGGTACAATGAGCAGTTCTTC.